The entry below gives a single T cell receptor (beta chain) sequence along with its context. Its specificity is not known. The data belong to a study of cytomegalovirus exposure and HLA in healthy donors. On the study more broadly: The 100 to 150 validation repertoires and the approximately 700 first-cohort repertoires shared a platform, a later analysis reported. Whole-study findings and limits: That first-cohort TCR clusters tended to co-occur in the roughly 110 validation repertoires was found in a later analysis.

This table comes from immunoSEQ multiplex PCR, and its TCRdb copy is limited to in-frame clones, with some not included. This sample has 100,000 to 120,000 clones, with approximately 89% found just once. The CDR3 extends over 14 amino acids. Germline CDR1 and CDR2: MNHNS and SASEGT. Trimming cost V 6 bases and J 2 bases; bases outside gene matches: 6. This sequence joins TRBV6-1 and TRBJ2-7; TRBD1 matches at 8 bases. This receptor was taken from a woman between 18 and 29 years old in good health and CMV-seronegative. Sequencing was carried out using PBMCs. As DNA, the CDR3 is TGTGCCAGCAGCGACAGGGGATCTACCTACGAGCAGTACTTC. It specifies CASSDRGSTYEQYF.